This record looks at one TCR beta chain sequence and its context. No antigen is known for it. Primers included in the PCR were 60 Vbeta and 13 Jbeta primers. TCRdb keeps only in-frame clones here, not all; method: immunoSEQ multiplex PCR. The ten most abundant clones cover 2.1% of a sample with around 150,000 clones. This entry is derived from a study of cytomegalovirus exposure and HLA in healthy donors. Study results and limitations: In a later analysis, the majority of CMV-associated beta chains seemingly showed HLA restriction.

With V trimmed by 6 bases and J by 5 bases, 17 bases remained unmatched. The CDR3 is made up of 17 amino acids. Germline V CDR1 and CDR2: ENHRY, SYGVKD. The chain uses TRBV10-3 and TRBJ1-1; 8 bases line up with TRBD1. Sequencing was performed on PBMCs. The receptor was isolated from a young man in good health and CMV-seronegative. DNA of the CDR3: TGTGCCATCAGCACCGACAGGGGCAGGGGGAAGGGTACTGAAGCTTTCTTT. Residues: CAISTDRGRGKGTEAFF.